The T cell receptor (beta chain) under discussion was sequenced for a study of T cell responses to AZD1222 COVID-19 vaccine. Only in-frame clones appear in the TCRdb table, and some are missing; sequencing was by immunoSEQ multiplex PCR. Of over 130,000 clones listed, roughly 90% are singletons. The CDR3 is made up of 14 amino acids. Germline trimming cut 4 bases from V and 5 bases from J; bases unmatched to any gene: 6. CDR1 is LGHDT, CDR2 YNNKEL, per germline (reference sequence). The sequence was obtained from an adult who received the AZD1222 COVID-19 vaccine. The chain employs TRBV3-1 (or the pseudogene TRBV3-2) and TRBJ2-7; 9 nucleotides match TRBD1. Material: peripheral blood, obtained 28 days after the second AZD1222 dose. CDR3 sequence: CASSLQDRGNEQYF. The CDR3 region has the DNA TGTGCCAGCAGCCTACAGGACAGGGGAAACGAGCAGTACTTC.